This T cell receptor beta chain was obtained from a study of blood T cell repertoires in COVID-19 (dated by TCRdb to the early 2020s). About the study as a whole: The collaborator samples originated in the United States, Italy and Spain and spanned the acute and convalescent phases of COVID-19. The samples were drawn from two sources: the first 160 participants of the ongoing ImmuneRACE study, and some 1,300 subjects contributed by 6 global collaborators. The repertoires were released in a freely available public database intended as a resource for research on the immune response to SARS-CoV-2. The prospective study material was composed of cDNA or gDNA derived from T cells, B-cell-depleted T cells, or PBMCs. Nearly every sample came with metadata listing a de-identified subject ID, COVID-19 status, age in years and sex. Subjects who had been exposed to COVID-19, were actively infected with it, or had recovered from it provided the deeply sampled blood TCRbeta repertoires that made up the dataset. Where available, HLA class I and class II types were taken from metadata supplied by the sample provider and were not determined by assay-based typing.

Points on this clone: It lacks a known antigen. Base qualities are missing; no much larger clone stands one base away.

TCRbeta CDR3 regions were amplified from genomic DNA using the immunoSEQ Assay, a bias-controlled multiplex PCR. The paper's processing steps were these. Nucleated cell counts per sample were estimated from amplification of reference gene primers within the assay. Sequence reads were collapsed and filtered to measure the absolute abundance of every unique TCRbeta CDR3 rearrangement. For each sample, productive Simpson clonality was calculated as the square root of Simpson's diversity index over productive rearrangements. TCRdb mirrors the immuneACCESS table, restricted to in-frame sequences. Some clones are absent from its copies; in checked studies, under half trace to an unresolved V gene, and the reason for the others is unknown. That table is the source of V, J and clone size, and D and trimming were worked out from the DNA. The sample yields under 350,000 clones; around 90% were counted once. The ten largest clones take up 2% to 3% of the sample.

Overall study results and their limits: How much clinical and demographic metadata was included differed by source and by participant, and the metadata was provided uncurated.

In the prospective study, participants were roughly 18 to 100 years old, resided in approximately 22 geographic areas of the United States, and were enrolled through a virtual design. In the prospective study, cohorts were assigned on the basis of participant-reported clinical history obtained from a screening survey and a study questionnaire. Recovered participants in ImmuneRACE Cohort 3 were defined as having two consecutive negative NP/OP PCR tests, clearance from a healthcare professional, or resolution of symptoms. Each participant in the prospective study had whole blood, serum and a nasopharyngeal or oropharyngeal swab collected by mobile phlebotomists. Participants in the prospective study had the option to provide additional blood draws and questionnaires over a roughly 2-month period. Prospective study blood samples were shipped either frozen or at room temperature before DNA extraction.

The clonotype was recovered from a man aged 60 to 69 who had recovered from COVID-19. Source material: PBMCs or T cells enriched from blood (not recorded which).

The CDR3: CASSQGTGNGPGSPLHF. The DNA reads as follows: TGCGCCAGCAGCCAAGGAACAGGGAATGGCCCCGGTTCACCCCTCCACTTT. The chain employs TRBV4-3 and TRBJ1-6; TRBD1 is a possible D gene, resting on 6 matching bases. Trimming costs V 1 base and J 9 bases, and their ends lie 19 bases apart. The CDR3 runs 17 residues from the cysteine to the phenylalanine. The entry retains the CDR3 DNA only, 51 bases that are in frame from base 1. The germline V gene specifies LGHNA as CDR1 and YSLEER as CDR2.